These 19 T cell receptor beta chains were all obtained from the same sample, sequenced in a study of blood T cell repertoires in COVID-19. Clones were read by immunoSEQ multiplex PCR, and TCRdb kept only the in-frame ones, dropping some. The sample comprises a few hundred thousand clones, 86% of which are singletons, and 2% to 2.5% rests with the top ten. Sequencing input: peripheral blood. The origin of the receptors is a woman in her twenties or thirties who had recovered from COVID-19.

This chain connects TRBV27 to TRBJ1-1; D is possibly TRBD1 (6 bases). Trimming removed 0 bases at V and 2 bases at J, with 10 bases between. This CDR3 is built from 15 residues. The germline V gene has CDR1 MNHEY and CDR2 SMNVEV (reference sequence). The CDR3 reads CASSLSAGVNTEAFF. CDR3 nucleotides: TGTGCCAGCAGTTTATCGGCAGGGGTCAACACTGAAGCTTTCTTT.

The chain links TRBV19 to TRBJ2-2; 8 nucleotides line up with TRBD1. V dropped 5 bases and J dropped 1; count of bases not matched to a gene: 6. The germline V gene has CDR1 LNHDA and CDR2 SQIVND (reference sequence). CDR3 length: 16 residues. DNA of the CDR3: TGTGCCAGTAGTTCCTGGGACAGGAAGAACACCGGGGAGCTGTTTTTT. Its translation: CASSSWDRKNTGELFF.

This clone was counted once. The chain is built from TRBV7-2 and TRBJ2-2, with 9 bases that match TRBD2. The V and J ends lost 6 bases and 1 base, in that order; junction bases with no gene match: 6. Germline CDR1 and CDR2: SGHTA and FQGNSA. The CDR3 spans 16 residues. DNA for the CDR3: TGTGCCAGCAGTCTTCTAGCGGGATGGAACACCGGGGAGCTGTTTTTT. Translating gives CASSLLAGWNTGELFF.

The chain links TRBV5-4 to TRBJ2-5; D perhaps matches TRBD2 (7 bases). Germline loops: CDR1 SGHNT, CDR2 YYREEE (reference sequence). This CDR3 contains 14 residues. The V gene lost 1 base and the J gene lost 1 base, with 8 bases spanning the gap. CDR3 region: CASSLRGAQETQYF. The CDR3, as DNA: TGTGCCAGCAGCTTGCGGGGGGCCCAAGAGACCCAGTACTTC.

V is TRBV6-6 and J is TRBJ1-5, with D perhaps TRBD1 (6 bases). There are 14 residues in the CDR3. Trimming took off 2 bases at V and 4 bases at J, with 9 bases between the two ends. Germline CDR1 MNHNY, CDR2 SVGAGI (reference sequence). The chain's CDR3 is CASSYVGQNQPQHF. The CDR3 region has the DNA TGTGCCAGCAGTTACGTGGGACAAAATCAGCCCCAGCATTTT.

This sequence joins TRBV7-2 and TRBJ1-5, with D unresolved. The CDR3 has 14 residues. CDR1 and CDR2 (germline): SGHTA, FQGNSA. V lost 5 bases to trimming and J lost 1 base, with 9 bases between them. The chain's CDR3 is CASSRGVSNQPQHF. The CDR3 nucleotides are TGTGCCAGCAGCCGCGGGGTGAGCAATCAGCCCCAGCATTTT.

This chain connects TRBV7-9 to TRBJ2-7; 7 bases fit TRBD1. Germline trimming cut 4 bases from V and 4 bases from J; bases unmatched to any gene: 4. Germline-derived CDR1 and CDR2 are SEHNR and FQNEAQ (reference sequence). The CDR3 consists of 13 residues. The chain's CDR3 is CASSSSTGYEQYF. The CDR3 DNA sequence: TGTGCCAGCAGCTCATCGACAGGGTACGAGCAGTACTTC.

This clone was picked up one time. The gene calls are TRBV28 and TRBJ2-1; 12 positions match TRBD2. Germline V gene data show CDR1 as MDHEN and CDR2 as SYDVKM. V lost 5 bases and J lost 7; bases outside the gene matches: 9. The CDR3 is 16 amino acids. CDR3 DNA: TGTGCCAGCAGTGGAGGGGGACTAGCGGGTAATAATGAGCAGTTCTTC. It is translated as CASSGGGLAGNNEQFF.

The rearrangement uses TRBV19 and TRBJ1-5; D is possibly TRBD1 (5 bases). V lost 3 bases and J lost 4, with 16 bases in between. The CDR3 is 16 residues long. Germline CDR1 and CDR2: LNHDA and SQIVND (reference sequence). The CDR3 protein is CASSMTAGRKNQPQHF. CDR3 coding DNA: TGTGCCAGTAGTATGACTGCGGGACGGAAGAATCAGCCCCAGCATTTT.

This sequence joins TRBV5-1 and TRBJ1-2; 7 bases fit TRBD1. Germline V gene lookup returns CDR1 SGHRS and CDR2 YFSETQ. V lost 3 bases and J lost 6; bases outside the gene matches: 5. The CDR3 sequence is 13 residues long. In DNA form, the CDR3 reads TGCGCCAGCAGCTCCTCAGGGGGGAATGGCTACACCTTC. This encodes CASSSSGGNGYTF.

V usage is TRBV4-1 and J usage is TRBJ2-7; 10 nucleotides agree with TRBD1. The CDR3 is 14 amino acids. V was clipped by 3 bases and J by 4 bases; unmatched bases: 3. Germline V gene data show CDR1 as MGHRA and CDR2 as YSYEKL. CDR3 in DNA: TGCGCCAGCAGCCACCCGGACAGGGGGTACGAGCAGTACTTC. The encoded protein is CASSHPDRGYEQYF.

V and J are TRBV2 and TRBJ2-1, with 7 bases lining up with TRBD1. Germline CDR1 and CDR2: SNHLY and FYNNEI. CDR3 length: 13 amino acids. V gave up 9 bases and J gave up 0 bases; unmatched junction bases: 2. CDR3 region: CARRQGSYNEQFF. CDR3 in DNA: TGTGCCAGAAGACAGGGCTCCTACAATGAGCAGTTCTTC.

This chain uses TRBV30 with TRBJ1-1, with 7 nucleotides matching TRBD1. V trimming: 1 base; J trimming: 1 base; junction bases outside the gene matches: 9. The CDR3 extends over 16 amino acids. The germline V gene encodes CDR1 GTSNPN and CDR2 SVGIG (reference sequence). The CDR3, as DNA: TGTGCCTGGAGTGGAAGCGAAGACAGGGCGAACACTGAAGCTTTCTTT. This gives the protein CAWSGSEDRANTEAFF.

A single count supports this clone. The chain recombines TRBV10-3 with TRBJ2-5, with 9 bases that match TRBD1. In germline, CDR1 is ENHRY, CDR2 SYGVKD. J lost 5 bases, V lost 4 bases, and 11 bases had no gene match. CDR3 length: 16 residues. The DNA for the CDR3 is TGTGCCATCAGTGCCTCGGACAGGGGTATAACGGAGACCCAGTACTTC. Its protein is CAISASDRGITETQYF.

This clone was seen ten or more times. This CDR3 is also generated by other DNA sequences in the sample. The chain combines TRBV7-2 with TRBJ2-5, with D possibly TRBD1 on 5 matching bases. This CDR3 region has 15 residues. CDR1 SGHTA and CDR2 FQGNSA come from the germline V gene. The V end lost 2 bases, the J end lost 3 bases, and 13 bases lay between the germline ends. CDR3 sequence: CASSLSSLGEETQYF. The CDR3 DNA is TGTGCCAGCAGCTTAAGTAGCCTAGGGGAAGAGACCCAGTACTTC.

V gene TRBV6-5 combines with J gene TRBJ2-2; TRBD2 is a possible D gene (5 bases). CDR1 and CDR2 from the germline V gene are MNHEY and SVGAGI. This CDR3 comprises 13 residues. V lost 4 bases and J lost 3, with 6 bases in between. The CDR3 loop reads CASSLLDTGELFF. The CDR3 bases are TGTGCCAGCAGTTTACTAGACACCGGGGAGCTGTTTTTT.

The chain joins TRBV5-5 to TRBJ1-3; D gene unclear. Germline CDR1 SGHKS, CDR2 YYEKEE (reference sequence). The CDR3 spans 15 residues. The V gene lost 8 bases and the J gene lost 0 bases, with 15 bases spanning the gap. The CDR3 nucleotides are TGTGCCAGTTTGGACGGGAGACTCTCTGGAAACACCATATATTTT. Its translation is CASLDGRLSGNTIYF.

The rearrangement joins TRBV19 to TRBJ2-3; a possible D gene is TRBD2 (5 bases). The germline gives CDR1 LNHDA, CDR2 SQIVND (reference sequence). Between the trimmed V and J ends, which lost 2 bases and 0 bases, there was a span of 12 bases. The CDR3 loop spans 16 amino acids. The CDR3 coding sequence is TGTGCCAGTAGTATAAGCGGACGATCTAGCACAGATACGCAGTATTTT. Residues: CASSISGRSSTDTQYF.

The chain couples TRBV15 to TRBJ1-4; D uncertain. CDR3 size: 15 residues. Germline lookup yields CDR1 LNHNV and CDR2 YYDKDF (reference sequence). Between the trimmed V and J ends, which lost 0 bases and 4 bases, there was a span of 9 bases. The CDR3 protein is CATSRDKGDNEKLFF. Here the CDR3 DNA reads TGTGCCACCAGCAGAGATAAGGGAGATAATGAAAAACTGTTTTTT.